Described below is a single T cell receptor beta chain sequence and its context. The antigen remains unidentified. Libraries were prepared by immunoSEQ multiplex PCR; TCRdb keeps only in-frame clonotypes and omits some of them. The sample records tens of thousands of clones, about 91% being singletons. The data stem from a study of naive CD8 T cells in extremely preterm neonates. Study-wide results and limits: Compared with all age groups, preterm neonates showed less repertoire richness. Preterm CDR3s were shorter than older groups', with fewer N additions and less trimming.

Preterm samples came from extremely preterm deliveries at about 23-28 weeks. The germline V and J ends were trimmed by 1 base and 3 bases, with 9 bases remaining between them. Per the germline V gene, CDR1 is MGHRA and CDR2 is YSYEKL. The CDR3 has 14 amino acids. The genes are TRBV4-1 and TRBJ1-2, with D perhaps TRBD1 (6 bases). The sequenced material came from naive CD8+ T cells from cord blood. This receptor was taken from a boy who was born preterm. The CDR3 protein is CASSQGRGDYGYTF. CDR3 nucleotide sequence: TGCGCCAGCAGCCAAGGCAGGGGCGACTATGGCTACACCTTC.